This T cell receptor beta chain was obtained from a study of OX40 agonist ivuxolimab in advanced cancers. Overall study context: From roughly 20 to 79 years was the age range, with a mean of around 60 years, and 70% to 85% were male.

The CDR3 spans 13 residues. Trimming took 4 bases from V and 1 from J; bases not matched to a gene: 0. CDR1 and CDR2 from the germline V gene are MDHEN and SYDVKM. Regarding this clone: The antigen is not known.

Assay: immunoSEQ multiplex PCR; the TCRdb copy retains only in-frame clones and omits some. The data show tens of thousands of clones, with about 91% seen just once and 2% to 3% held by the top ten. Whole-study results and caveats: Partial responders at 0.1-3.0 mg/kg showed near-lowest clonal expansion.

Systemic immunosuppression or a history of autoimmune disease excluded patients. The receptor was derived from an adult with an advanced solid tumor such as melanoma, head and neck, liver or kidney cancer. This specimen consisted of CD4+ or CD8+ T cells sorted from blood, obtained in a trial of the OX40 agonist ivuxolimab. The chain joins TRBV28 to TRBJ1-1, with TRBD1 matching 7 bases. CDR3 nucleotides: TGTGCCAGCAGTTCAGGGGGGAACACTGAAGCTTTCTTT. Amino acid sequence: CASSSGGNTEAFF.